The 7 T cell receptor beta chains given below trace back to one sample, sequenced in a study of blood T cell repertoires in COVID-19. Data came from immunoSEQ multiplex PCR; TCRdb stores just in-frame clones and leaves some out. Found here are 97,000 or so clones, just over 90% of them singletons; the top ten hold approximately 1.5%. The sequenced material came from peripheral blood. Receptors originate from a man in his fifties or sixties with acute or convalescent COVID-19.

The gene calls are TRBV30 and TRBJ2-5; D might be TRBD2 (7 bases). V shed 0 bases and J shed 5 bases, with 13 bases lying between them. Germline V gene sequence: CDR1 GTSNPN, CDR2 SVGIG (reference sequence). CDR3 size: 14 residues. The CDR3 coding sequence is TGTGCCTGGAGTGTAGGGGGGGCGGGTGAGACCCAGTACTTC. It translates to CAWSVGGAGETQYF.

The chain has TRBV7-8 and TRBJ1-1; TRBD1 is a possible D gene (6 bases). This CDR3 is 14 amino acids long. The V and J ends lost 0 bases and 4 bases respectively, with 9 bases between them. The germline V gene has CDR1 SGHVS and CDR2 FQNEAQ. CDR3 region: CASSLAGGGTEAFF. DNA for the CDR3: TGTGCCAGCAGCTTAGCAGGGGGTGGCACTGAAGCTTTCTTT.

The chain combines TRBV5-6 with TRBJ1-1, with 7 nucleotides matching TRBD1. V gave up 4 bases and J gave up 2 bases; unmatched junction bases: 8. The CDR3 consists of 15 residues. Germline CDR1 and CDR2: SGHDT and YYEEEE. The CDR3 is CASSRGQVFNTEAFF. CDR3 nucleotide sequence: TGTGCCAGCAGCAGAGGACAGGTATTCAACACTGAAGCTTTCTTT.

The genes are TRBV4-1 and TRBJ1-6, with a tentative D call TRBD1 (5 bases). The germline gives CDR1 MGHRA, CDR2 YSYEKL. The V gene lost 1 base and the J gene lost 6 bases, with 13 bases spanning the gap. The CDR3 totals 16 residues. Written as DNA, the CDR3 is TGCGCCAGCAGCCAAGGGGGGGACCCTTTTAATTCACCCCTCCACTTT. It encodes CASSQGGDPFNSPLHF.

This chain joins TRBV2 and TRBJ1-5; D not certain. CDR1 SNHLY and CDR2 FYNNEI come from the germline V gene. CDR3 length: 14 amino acids. V was shortened by 6 bases and J by 4 bases, with 13 bases between the two germline ends. CDR3 nucleotides: TGTGCCAGCAGACCCACTTTTAAAAATCAGCCCCAGCATTTT. Its translation is CASRPTFKNQPQHF.

The chain employs TRBV2 and TRBJ1-2; maybe TRBD1 (5 bases). With 6 bases removed from V and 3 bases from J, the gap between germline ends came to 14 bases. This CDR3 spans 14 amino acids. The germline V gene has CDR1 SNHLY and CDR2 FYNNEI. The CDR3 loop reads CASRVRSGDYGYTF. The CDR3 DNA reads TGTGCCAGCAGGGTCCGCTCGGGGGACTATGGCTACACCTTC.

This chain links TRBV5-1 with TRBJ1-1; TRBD1 might be the D (5 bases). Trimming cost V 0 bases and J 5 bases, with 11 bases left between them. This CDR3 is built from 14 residues. Germline CDR1 is SGHRS and CDR2 is YFSETQ. The CDR3 loop is CASSLAGDGTEAFF. For the CDR3, the DNA is TGCGCCAGCAGCTTGGCGGGGGATGGGACTGAAGCTTTCTTT.